The rows below give T cell receptor beta chains drawn from one sample of a study of OX40 agonist ivuxolimab in advanced cancers. Measured with immunoSEQ multiplex PCR; TCRdb has only the in-frame clones, and not every one. The sample yields about 69,000 clones, roughly nine tenths seen once. This material consisted of CD4+ or CD8+ T cells sorted from blood, taken in a trial of the OX40 agonist ivuxolimab. These TCRs come from an adult with an advanced solid tumor such as melanoma, head and neck, liver or kidney cancer. Both conserved end residues are part of each CDR3. D genes are given only for firm matches. Clone size is not always given. Where it is, it says once, few, many or a class for expanded clones.

TRBD2	TRBJ2-7	NA	TRBV4-3	TGCGCCAGCAGCCAAAACATAGCGGGAGGGTCCTACGAGCAGTACTTC	CASSQNIAGGSYEQYF
NA	TRBJ1-2	NA	TRBV19	TGTGCCAGTAGTCCGTCTTATAGGACATTAGATGGCTACACCTTC	CASSPSYRTLDGYTF
NA	TRBJ2-5	NA	TRBV5-5	TGTGCCAGCAGCCCCAAGGATTTTGGGGGGACCCAGTACTTC	CASSPKDFGGTQYF
NA	TRBJ2-7	NA	TRBV25-1	TGTGCCAGCAGTCCCGGTGGACGACAGGAGACCTACGAGCAGTACTTC	CASSPGGRQETYEQYF
NA	TRBJ2-1	NA	TRBV28	TGTGCCAGCAGTTTGGGGGTCACCTACAATGAGCAGTTCTTC	CASSLGVTYNEQFF
NA	TRBJ1-5	NA	TRBV7-9	TGTGCCAGCAGCTCCGGGACCCATCAGCCCCAGCATTTT	CASSSGTHQPQHF
NA	TRBJ2-7	NA	TRBV28	TGTGCCAGCAGTTCGGGACTCAGGTGGGGCGAGCAGTACTTC	CASSSGLRWGEQYF
TRBD2	TRBJ2-5	NA	TRBV5-1	TGCGCCAGCAGCTCCTTACTAGCGGGAGAGCGTGAGACCCAGTACTTC	CASSSLLAGERETQYF
NA	TRBJ2-7	NA	TRBV9	TGTGCCAGCAGCCCAGGACATTACCTCCCCTACGAGCAGTACTTC	CASSPGHYLPYEQYF
NA	TRBJ1-6	NA	TRBV2	TGTGCCAGCAGAGACAATGGGGGAGGCGGTTCACCCCTCCACTTT	CASRDNGGGGSPLHF
NA	TRBJ2-6	NA	TRBV5-6	TGTGCCAGCAGCCCCATATACTCTGGGGCCAACGTCCTGACTTTC	CASSPIYSGANVLTF
NA	TRBJ2-6	NA	TRBV27	TGTGCCAGCAGTTTCTCTGGGGCCAACGTCCTGACTTTC	CASSFSGANVLTF
NA	TRBJ2-3	few	TRBV6-5	TGTGCCAGCAGCCGCCGGGACCACCTTGGTAATACGCAGTATTTT	CASSRRDHLGNTQYF
NA	TRBJ1-1	NA	TRBV30	TGTGCCTGGAGGACACCCAACGTGAACACTGAAGCTTTCTTT	CAWRTPNVNTEAFF
TRBD1	TRBJ1-5	NA	TRBV4-3	TGCGCCAGCAGCCAAGATTATCGGACAGGGGCTCAGCCCCAGCATTTT	CASSQDYRTGAQPQHF
TRBD2	TRBJ2-7	once	TRBV27	TGTGCCAGCAGTTTATTGTCGGGACTAGCTGCATACGAGCAGTACTTC	CASSLLSGLAAYEQYF
NA	TRBJ2-7	NA	TRBV19	TGTGCCAGTAGTATAGAGTGGGACCCGACCCATACTTCCTACGAGCAGTACTTC	CASSIEWDPTHTSYEQYF
NA	TRBJ2-7	once	TRBV25-1	TGTGCCAGCAGTGGGCCGACTGAGAGCTCCTACGAGCAGTACTTC	CASSGPTESSYEQYF
TRBD2	TRBJ2-3	NA	TRBV27	TGTGCCAGCAGTTTTGGACTAGCGGGATCTGATACGCAGTATTTT	CASSFGLAGSDTQYF
NA	TRBJ1-5	NA	TRBV30	TGTGCTTGGAGGGGCTCCGCGCGGGGGCCCCAGCATTTT	CAWRGSARGPQHF
NA	TRBJ2-2	NA	TRBV9	TGTGCCAGCAACGCGAACACCGGGGAGCTGTTTTTT	CASNANTGELFF
NA	TRBJ2-1	NA	TRBV27	TGTGCCAGCAGTTTATCAGTACCAAGCTCCTACAATGAGCAGTTCTTC	CASSLSVPSSYNEQFF
NA	TRBJ1-2	NA	TRBV6-5	TGTGCCACAAGGAATTTGAGCTATGGCTACACCTTC	CATRNLSYGYTF
NA	TRBJ2-7	NA	TRBV27	TGTGCCAGCAGTTTTGCCCAGTCCTACGAGCAGTACTTC	CASSFAQSYEQYF
NA	TRBJ1-1	NA	TRBV14	TGTGCCAGCAGCTACAGGGCTACAGGGACTGAAGCTTTCTTT	CASSYRATGTEAFF
NA	TRBJ2-1	NA	TRBV28	TGTGCCAGCAGTCAACAGGGAGGATTCTCCTACAATGAGCAGTTCTTC	CASSQQGGFSYNEQFF
NA	TRBJ1-1	NA	TRBV7-9	TGTGCCAGCAGCTTAGTATATTCGGGGTCCACTGAAGCTTTCTTT	CASSLVYSGSTEAFF
TRBD1	TRBJ1-2	NA	TRBV7-9	TGTGCCAGCAGCTTACCCTTACTTGGGACAGGGGATGGCTACACCTTC	CASSLPLLGTGDGYTF
NA	TRBJ1-3	NA	TRBV11-2	TGTGCCAGCAGCCTAGGCTGGGACAAGGGGAGTGGAAACACCATATATTTT	CASSLGWDKGSGNTIYF
TRBD2	TRBJ2-1	NA	TRBV5-6	TGTGCCAGCAGCTCCGGGACTAGCGGGAAGTTCACCTACAATGAGCAGTTCTTC	CASSSGTSGKFTYNEQFF
NA	TRBJ2-6	NA	TRBV7-2	TGTGCCAGCAGCTTAGGAGCTGGGGCCAACGTCCTGACTTTC	CASSLGAGANVLTF
NA	TRBJ2-2	NA	TRBV19	TGTGCCAGTAGTATATCTCCCGGGGAGCTGTTTTTT	CASSISPGELFF
NA	TRBJ1-5	NA	TRBV19	TGTGCCAGTGGGTTCGGTCAGCCCCAGCATTTT	CASGFGQPQHF
NA	TRBJ2-1	NA	TRBV15	TGTGCCACCAGAGGGGCCCGAGCGGTGGCCCAGGGTGAGCAGTTCTTC	CATRGARAVAQGEQFF